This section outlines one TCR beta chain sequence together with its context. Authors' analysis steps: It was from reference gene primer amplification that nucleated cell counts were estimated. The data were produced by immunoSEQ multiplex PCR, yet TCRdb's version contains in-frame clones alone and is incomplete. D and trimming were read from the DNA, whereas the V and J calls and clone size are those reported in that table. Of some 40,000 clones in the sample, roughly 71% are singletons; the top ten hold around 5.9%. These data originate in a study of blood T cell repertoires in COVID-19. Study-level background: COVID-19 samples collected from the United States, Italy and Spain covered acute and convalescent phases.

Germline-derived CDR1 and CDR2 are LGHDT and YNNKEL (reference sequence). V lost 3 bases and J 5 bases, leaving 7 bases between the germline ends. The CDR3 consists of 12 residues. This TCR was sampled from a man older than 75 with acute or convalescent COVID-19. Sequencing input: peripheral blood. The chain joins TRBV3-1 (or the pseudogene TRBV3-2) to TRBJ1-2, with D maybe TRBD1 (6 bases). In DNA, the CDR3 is TGTGCCAGCAGCCAGGGGGCGTATGGCTACACCTTC. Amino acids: CASSQGAYGYTF.